One sample yielded the 10 T cell receptor beta chains listed below, sequenced in a study of T cell responses to AZD1222 COVID-19 vaccine. TCRdb's copy holds only in-frame clones and misses some; the assay was immunoSEQ multiplex PCR. The sample records 250,000 to 300,000 clones, 94% being singletons. The sequencing used peripheral blood, collected 28 days after the second AZD1222 dose. All receptors come from an adult who received the AZD1222 COVID-19 vaccine.

The chain recombines TRBV4-3 with TRBJ2-1, with D perhaps being TRBD1 or TRBD2 (5 bases each). Germline V gene lookup returns CDR1 LGHNA and CDR2 YSLEER. The CDR3 covers 18 residues. Trimming removed 4 bases at V and 4 bases at J, with 23 bases between. CDR3 region: CASSPWGPNRDEYNEQFF. Here the CDR3 DNA reads TGCGCCAGCAGCCCGTGGGGACCTAACCGGGATGAATACAATGAGCAGTTCTTC.

The chain has TRBV7-2 and TRBJ1-2; D unresolved. The CDR3 has 13 amino acids. Germline V lookup: CDR1 SGHTA, CDR2 FQGNSA. Trimming removed 1 base from V and 3 bases from J, with 6 bases in between. CDR3 coding DNA: TGTGCCAGCAGCTTAGGGGTTTACTATGGCTACACCTTC. Amino acids: CASSLGVYYGYTF.

This chain links TRBV28 with TRBJ2-3; D may match TRBD1 or TRBD2 (6 bases each). Germline V gene data show CDR1 as MDHEN and CDR2 as SYDVKM. Trimming removed 2 bases from V and 5 bases from J, with 20 bases in between. The length of the CDR3 is 17 residues. The DNA of the CDR3 is TGTGCCAGCAGTTTAGGGTTGAGGGGGGCCACTGGAGATACGCAGTATTTT. It specifies CASSLGLRGATGDTQYF.

The chain links TRBV3-1 (or the pseudogene TRBV3-2) to TRBJ2-1; a possible D gene is TRBD2 (6 bases). The CDR3 has 17 amino acids. The V end lost 5 bases, the J end lost 3 bases, and 20 bases lay between the germline ends. Germline V CDR1 and CDR2: LGHDT, YNNKEL (reference sequence). CDR3 residues: CASSKGSGTHYYNEQFF. In DNA, the CDR3 is TGTGCCAGCAGCAAGGGGTCGGGGACTCACTACTACAATGAGCAGTTCTTC.

This rearrangement joins TRBV13 to TRBJ1-2; unclear D gene. V was pared by 1 base and J by 0 bases, with 9 bases between. The germline V gene encodes CDR1 PRHDT and CDR2 FYEKMQ (reference sequence). This CDR3 contains 15 residues. As DNA, the CDR3 is TGTGCCAGCAGCTTAGATAAGCAAGCTAACTATGGCTACACCTTC. Residues: CASSLDKQANYGYTF.

This clone was counted only a few times. The chain employs TRBV28 and TRBJ1-5; TRBD1 matches at 9 bases. CDR1 is MDHEN, CDR2 SYDVKM, per germline. V was clipped by 7 bases and J by 4 bases; unmatched bases: 5. This CDR3 is 14 amino acids long. The CDR3 is CASTRGTGNQPQHF. CDR3 coding DNA: TGTGCCAGCACCAGAGGGACAGGGAATCAGCCCCAGCATTTT.

The chain employs TRBV28 and TRBJ2-7; D perhaps matches TRBD2 (6 bases). The germline V gene encodes CDR1 MDHEN and CDR2 SYDVKM. This CDR3 region has 11 residues. V lost 8 bases, J lost 7 bases, and 12 bases lay in between. The CDR3 loop is CASGGWREQYF. The CDR3 DNA follows: TGTGCCAGCGGGGGGTGGAGGGAGCAGTACTTC.

V and J are TRBV7-8 and TRBJ2-7; 7 bases align to TRBD2. The V and J ends lost 5 bases and 6 bases, in that order; junction bases with no gene match: 7. The germline V gene has CDR1 SGHVS and CDR2 FQNEAQ. This CDR3 contains 13 residues. CDR3 DNA sequence: TGTGCCAGCAGCCTTGGGACGGGGGGCGAGCAGTACTTC. Amino acids: CASSLGTGGEQYF. The variable domain in full, with the rest retrieved from reference TRBV7-8 and TRBJ2-7, is GAGVSQSPRYKVAKRGQDVALRCDPISGHVSLFWYQQALGQGPEFLTYFQNEAQLDKSGLPSDRFFAERPEGSVSTLKIQRTQQEDSAVYLCASSLGTGGEQYFGPGTRLTVT.

V usage is TRBV30 and J usage is TRBJ1-6; D perhaps matches TRBD1 (5 bases). The V and J ends lost 5 bases and 10 bases respectively, with 12 bases between them. CDR3 size: 12 residues. CDR1 and CDR2 from the germline V gene are GTSNPN and SVGIG (reference sequence). The CDR3 protein is CAWQGTGSPLHF. CDR3 bases: TGTGCCTGGCAAGGGACTGGGTCACCCCTCCACTTT.

The chain links TRBV15 to TRBJ2-3; TRBD2 is a possible D gene (5 bases). The CDR3 is 13 residues long. Germline CDR1 is LNHNV and CDR2 is YYDKDF (reference sequence). The germline V and J ends were trimmed by 1 base and 6 bases, with 8 bases remaining between them. The CDR3 sequence is CATSRAEGDTQYF. In DNA form, the CDR3 reads TGTGCCACCAGCAGAGCCGAGGGTGATACGCAGTATTTT.